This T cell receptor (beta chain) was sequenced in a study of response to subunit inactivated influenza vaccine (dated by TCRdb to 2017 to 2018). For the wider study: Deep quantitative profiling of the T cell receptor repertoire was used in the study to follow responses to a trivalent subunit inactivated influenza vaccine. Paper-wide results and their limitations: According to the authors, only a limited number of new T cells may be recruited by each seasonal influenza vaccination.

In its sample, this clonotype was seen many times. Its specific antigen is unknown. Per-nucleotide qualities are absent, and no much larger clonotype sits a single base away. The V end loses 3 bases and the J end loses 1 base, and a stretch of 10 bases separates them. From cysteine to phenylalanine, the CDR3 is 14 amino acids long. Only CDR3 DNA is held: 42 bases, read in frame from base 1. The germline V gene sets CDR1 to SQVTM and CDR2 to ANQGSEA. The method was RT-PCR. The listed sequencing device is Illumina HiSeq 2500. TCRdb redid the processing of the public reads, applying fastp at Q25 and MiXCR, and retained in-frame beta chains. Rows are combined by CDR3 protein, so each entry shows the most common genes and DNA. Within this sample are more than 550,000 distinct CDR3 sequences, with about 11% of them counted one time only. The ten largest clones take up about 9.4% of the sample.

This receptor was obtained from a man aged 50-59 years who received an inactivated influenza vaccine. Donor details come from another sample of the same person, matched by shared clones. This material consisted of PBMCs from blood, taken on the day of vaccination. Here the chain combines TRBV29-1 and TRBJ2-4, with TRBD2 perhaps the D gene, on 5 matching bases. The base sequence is TGCAGCGTTGAGAGGGTTTCGGCCAAAAACATTCAGTACTTC. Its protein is CSVERVSAKNIQYF.